The clone carrying this T cell receptor beta chain was counted between two and nine times. No antigen is known for it. MiXCR, run by TCRdb on the RT-PCR reads, gives a single entry per CDR3 protein. The sample consists of 590,000 or so distinct CDR3 sequences, approximately 14% of them appearing once. Germline V CDR1 and CDR2: SGHKS, YYEKEE (reference sequence). The trim removed 5 bases at V and 3 bases at J, leaving 7 bases unmatched. This CDR3 comprises 15 residues. This record comes from a study of response to subunit inactivated influenza vaccine. Study results and caveats: Authors suggested that a seasonal influenza vaccination recruits few new T cells each time.

Sequenced material: PBMCs from blood, taken 14 to 15 days before vaccination. The rearrangement uses TRBV5-5 and TRBJ2-2; 7 nucleotides align to TRBD2. This TCR came from a man aged 45-60 years who received an inactivated influenza vaccine. The CDR3 nucleotides read TGTGCCAGCAGTTCTACTAGCGTTTACACCGGGGAGCTGTTTTTT. This encodes CASSSTSVYTGELFF.